This T cell receptor (beta chain) is from a study of blood T cell repertoires in COVID-19. With 0 bases clipped from V and 9 bases from J, the junction kept 6 bases outside the gene matches. Per germline, CDR1 KGHSH and CDR2 LQKENI. The CDR3 is 15 residues long. Per the original data handling: Counts of nucleated cells, estimated from reference gene primer amplification, were obtained. Data came from immunoSEQ multiplex PCR; TCRdb stores just in-frame clones and leaves some out. The V and J calls and clone size are taken from that table; D and trimming were inferred from the DNA. There are 200,000 to 300,000 clones in the sample; about 91% occur only once, and approximately 2.5% lies in the top ten.

The receptor comes from a woman aged 40 to 50 with acute COVID-19. Sequencing used PBMCs or T cells enriched from blood (not recorded which). The rearrangement links TRBV18 to TRBJ2-1; 9 nucleotides align to TRBD2. The CDR3, as DNA: TGTGCCAGCTCACCACCGGCGGGGGGGCCGGGTGAGCAGTTCTTC. This codes for CASSPPAGGPGEQFF.